This is a list of T cell receptor beta chains from one sample in a study of high-grade serous ovarian cancer treatment subgroups. Repertoires were generated with immunoSEQ multiplex PCR, while TCRdb's copy carries only in-frame clones and drops some. Of over 6,000 clones listed, roughly 85% are singletons. Specimen: tumor tissue. These receptors came from a human donor with high-grade serous ovarian cancer. CDR3s include the opening cysteine and the closing phenylalanine or tryptophan. A D gene is named only where the DNA matches it firmly. A clone size is listed for some rows: how often the clone was seen (once, few, many), or a class if it is expanded.

j_gene | abundance | v_gene | d_gene | CDR3nt | CDR3aa
TRBJ2-5 | once | TRBV5-1 | TRBD2 | TGCGCCAGCAAAAAAGGGACTAGCCACCAAGAGACCCAGTACTTC | CASKKGTSHQETQYF
TRBJ1-2 | NA | TRBV27 | NA | TGTGCCAGCAGTTTATCGAGGGCAGGTTATAACTATGGCTACACCTTC | CASSLSRAGYNYGYTF
TRBJ2-3 | NA | TRBV25-1 | NA | TGTGCCAGCACACCGGCGGCGGGCACAGATACGCAGTATTTT | CASTPAAGTDTQYF
TRBJ1-5 | few | TRBV19 | NA | TGTGCCAGTAGTATCATGGGGGATGGCAATCAGCCCCAGCATTTT | CASSIMGDGNQPQHF
TRBJ1-3 | few | TRBV18 | TRBD1 | TGTGCCAGCTCCCTCGACAGGGGGCTTGGAAACACCATATATTTT | CASSLDRGLGNTIYF
TRBJ1-3 | NA | TRBV6-5 | NA | TGTGCCAGCAGTCCGCAGATATTTGGAAACACCATATATTTT | CASSPQIFGNTIYF
TRBJ1-2 | NA | TRBV6-1 | NA | TGTGCCAGCAGTTGGGAAAGCGGCTATGGCTACACCTTC | CASSWESGYGYTF
TRBJ1-6 | NA | TRBV16 | NA | TGTGCCAGCAGCCACCTCCGAGGGAGCAACGGTTCACCCCTCCACTTT | CASSHLRGSNGSPLHF
TRBJ1-5 | few | TRBV4-3 | NA | TGCGCCAGCAGCCAAGGGGTTAGCAATCAGCCCCAGCATTTT | CASSQGVSNQPQHF
TRBJ1-6 | few | TRBV7-2 | TRBD1 | TGTGCCAGCAGCTTATCAGTCGGGACAGATAATTCACCCCTCCACTTT | CASSLSVGTDNSPLHF
TRBJ2-3 | once | TRBV14 | TRBD2 | TGTGCCAGCAGCCAAGGAAGTAGCGGGGGGGCGGATACGCAGTATTTT | CASSQGSSGGADTQYF
TRBJ1-4 | NA | TRBV29-1 | TRBD1 | TGCAGCGCCGGACAGGGTGAAAAACTGTTTTTT | CSAGQGEKLFF
TRBJ1-5 | NA | TRBV21-1 | NA | TGTGCCAGCAGCAAAGAGGCAAGGACCATGAATAGCAATCAGCCCCAGCATTTT | CASSKEARTMNSNQPQHF
TRBJ2-7 | once | TRBV6-5 | TRBD2 | TGTGCCAGCAGTTACTCGGGCGGGACTACCTACGAGCAGTACTTC | CASSYSGGTTYEQYF
TRBJ2-5 | NA | TRBV5-4 | NA | TGTGCCAGCAGCTTGGCGGGCAGCCAAGAGACCCAGTACTTC | CASSLAGSQETQYF
TRBJ2-7 | NA | TRBV6-5 | NA | TGTGCCAGCAGCCCCGGGCAGAGTGAGCAGTACTTC | CASSPGQSEQYF
TRBJ2-7 | NA | TRBV7-2 | TRBD1 | TGTGCCAGCAGCTTAATGGGACAGAGCTACGAGCAGTACTTC | CASSLMGQSYEQYF
TRBJ2-7 | once | TRBV4-1 | NA | TGCGCCAGCAGCCAAGACGGCACCTACGAGCAGTACTTC | CASSQDGTYEQYF
TRBJ2-1 | NA | TRBV4-1 | TRBD1 | TGCGCCAGCTCGGAGGTACAGGGGGGTGGCAATGAGCAGTTCTTC | CASSEVQGGGNEQFF
TRBJ2-7 | once | TRBV7-8 | NA | TGTGCCAGCAGAATGGGATACGAGCAGTACTTC | CASRMGYEQYF
TRBJ1-2 | NA | TRBV5-1 | NA | TGCGCCAGCAGCTTGGGGCAGCCCAGCCCCTATGGCTACACCTTC | CASSLGQPSPYGYTF
TRBJ2-7 | NA | TRBV7-2 | NA | TGTGCCAGCAGCTTAGGGCGGCCCTACGAGCAGTACTTC | CASSLGRPYEQYF
TRBJ1-2 | NA | TRBV5-6 | NA | TGTGCCAGCAGCTTTGGCTATGGCTACACCTTC | CASSFGYGYTF
TRBJ2-3 | once | TRBV5-4 | NA | TGTGCCAGCAGCCCCTGGGACAGGAGGGAGGGTACGCAGTATTTT | CASSPWDRREGTQYF
TRBJ2-2 | NA | TRBV7-2 | NA | TGTGCCAGCAGATCACTAGTTGCCACCGGGGAGCTGTTTTTT | CASRSLVATGELFF